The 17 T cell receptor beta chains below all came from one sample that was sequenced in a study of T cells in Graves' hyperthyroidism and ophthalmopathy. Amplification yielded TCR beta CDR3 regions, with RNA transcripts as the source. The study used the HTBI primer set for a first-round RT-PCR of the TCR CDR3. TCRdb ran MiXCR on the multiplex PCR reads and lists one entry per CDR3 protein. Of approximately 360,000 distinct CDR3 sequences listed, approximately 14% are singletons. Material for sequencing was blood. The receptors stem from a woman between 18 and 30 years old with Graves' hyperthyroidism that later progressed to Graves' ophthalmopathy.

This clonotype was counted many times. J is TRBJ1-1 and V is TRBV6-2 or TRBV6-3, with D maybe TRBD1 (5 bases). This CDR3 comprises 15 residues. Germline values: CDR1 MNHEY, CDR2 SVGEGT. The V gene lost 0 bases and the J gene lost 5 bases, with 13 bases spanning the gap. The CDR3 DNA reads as TGTGCCAGCAGTTACTCGGGAGGGGAAGGTACTGAAGCTTTCTTT. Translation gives CASSYSGGEGTEAFF.

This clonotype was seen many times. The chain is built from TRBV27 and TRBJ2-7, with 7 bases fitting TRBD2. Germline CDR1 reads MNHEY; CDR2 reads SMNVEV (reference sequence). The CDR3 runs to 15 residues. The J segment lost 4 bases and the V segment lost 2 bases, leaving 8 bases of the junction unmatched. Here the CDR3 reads CASSLDGGGPYEQYF. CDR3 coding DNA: TGTGCCAGCAGTTTAGATGGGGGAGGGCCGTACGAGCAGTACTTC.

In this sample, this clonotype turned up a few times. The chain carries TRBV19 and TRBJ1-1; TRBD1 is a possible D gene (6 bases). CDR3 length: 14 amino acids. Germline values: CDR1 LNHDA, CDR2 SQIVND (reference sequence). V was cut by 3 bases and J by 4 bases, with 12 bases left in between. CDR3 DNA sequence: TGTGCCAGTAGTATCCGGAGGGGGACCACTGAAGCTTTCTTT. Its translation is CASSIRRGTTEAFF.

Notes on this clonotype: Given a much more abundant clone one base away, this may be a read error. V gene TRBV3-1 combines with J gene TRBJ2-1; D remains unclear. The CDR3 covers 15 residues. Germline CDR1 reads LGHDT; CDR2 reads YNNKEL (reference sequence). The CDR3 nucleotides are TGTGCCAGCAGCCAAGGGGCGGAACCCTACAGTGAGCAGTTCTTC. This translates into CASSQGAEPYSEQFF.

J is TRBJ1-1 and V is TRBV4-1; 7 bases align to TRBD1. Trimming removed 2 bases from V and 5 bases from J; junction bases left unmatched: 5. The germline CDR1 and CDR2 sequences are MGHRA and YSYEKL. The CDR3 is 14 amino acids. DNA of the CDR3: TGCGCCAGCAGCCAACCAGGGGGTTGGACTGAAGCTTTCTTT. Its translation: CASSQPGGWTEAFF.

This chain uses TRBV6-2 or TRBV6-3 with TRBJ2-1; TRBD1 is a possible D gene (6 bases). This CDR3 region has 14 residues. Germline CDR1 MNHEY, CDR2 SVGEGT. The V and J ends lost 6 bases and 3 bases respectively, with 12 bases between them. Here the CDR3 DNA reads TGTGCCAGCAGGCACCGGGACAACTACAATGAGCAGTTCTTC. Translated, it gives CASRHRDNYNEQFF.

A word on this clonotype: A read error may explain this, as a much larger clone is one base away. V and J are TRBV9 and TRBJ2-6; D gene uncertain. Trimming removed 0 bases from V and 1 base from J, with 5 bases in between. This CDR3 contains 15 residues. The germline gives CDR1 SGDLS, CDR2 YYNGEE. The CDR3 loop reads CASSVGVSGANVLTF. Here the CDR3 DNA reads TGTGCCAGCAGCGTAGGGGTTTCTGGGGCCAACGTCCTGACTTTC.

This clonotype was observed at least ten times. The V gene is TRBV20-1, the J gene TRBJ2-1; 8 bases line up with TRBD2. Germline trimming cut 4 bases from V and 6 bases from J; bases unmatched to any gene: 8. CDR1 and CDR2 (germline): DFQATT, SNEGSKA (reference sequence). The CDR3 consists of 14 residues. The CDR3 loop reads CSATGTSFPNEQFF. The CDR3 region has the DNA TGCAGTGCTACCGGGACTAGTTTTCCCAATGAGCAGTTCTTC.

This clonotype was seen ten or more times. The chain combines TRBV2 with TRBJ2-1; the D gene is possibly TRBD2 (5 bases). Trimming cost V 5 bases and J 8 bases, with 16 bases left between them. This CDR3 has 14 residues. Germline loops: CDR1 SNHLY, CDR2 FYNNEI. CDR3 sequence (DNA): TGTGCCAGCAGTCCCCAGACTATTGGGGATGAGCAGTTCTTC. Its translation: CASSPQTIGDEQFF.

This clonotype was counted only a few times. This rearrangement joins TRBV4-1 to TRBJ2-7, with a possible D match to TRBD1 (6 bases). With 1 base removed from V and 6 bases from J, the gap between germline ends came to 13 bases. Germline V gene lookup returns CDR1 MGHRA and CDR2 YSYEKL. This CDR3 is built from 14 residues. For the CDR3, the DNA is TGCGCCAGCAGCCAAGGCGAGACAGGAGGCGAGCAGTACTTC. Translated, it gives CASSQGETGGEQYF.

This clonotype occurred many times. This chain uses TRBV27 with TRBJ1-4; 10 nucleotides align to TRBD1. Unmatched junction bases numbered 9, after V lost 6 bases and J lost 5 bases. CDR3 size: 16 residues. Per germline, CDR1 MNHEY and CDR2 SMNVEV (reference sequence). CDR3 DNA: TGTGCCAGCAGGCCCAGACAGGGGGCACGGAATGAAAAACTGTTTTTT. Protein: CASRPRQGARNEKLFF.

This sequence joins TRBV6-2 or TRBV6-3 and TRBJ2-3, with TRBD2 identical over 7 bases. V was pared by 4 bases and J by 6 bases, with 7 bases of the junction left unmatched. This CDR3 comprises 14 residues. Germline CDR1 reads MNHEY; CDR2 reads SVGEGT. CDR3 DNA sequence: TGTGCCAGCAGTTGGGGACGGGGGGTGGATACGCAGTATTTT. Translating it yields CASSWGRGVDTQYF.

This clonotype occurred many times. CDR3 protein: CATSDSTGGIQPQHF. Written as DNA, the CDR3 is TGTGCCACCAGTGACTCGACAGGGGGAATACAGCCCCAGCATTTT. The chain uses TRBV24-1 and TRBJ1-5; 9 bases match TRBD1. The CDR3 has 15 amino acids. V was pared by 4 bases and J by 7 bases, with 7 bases of the junction left unmatched. The germline V gene encodes CDR1 KGHDR and CDR2 SFDVKD.

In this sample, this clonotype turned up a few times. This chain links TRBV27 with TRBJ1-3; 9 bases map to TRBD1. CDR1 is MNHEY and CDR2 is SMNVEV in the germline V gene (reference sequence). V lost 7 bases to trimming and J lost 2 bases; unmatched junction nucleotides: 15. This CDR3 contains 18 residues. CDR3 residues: CASNVGDRAPATGNTIYF. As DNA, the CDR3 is TGTGCCAGCAATGTGGGGGACAGGGCCCCAGCAACTGGAAACACCATATATTTT.

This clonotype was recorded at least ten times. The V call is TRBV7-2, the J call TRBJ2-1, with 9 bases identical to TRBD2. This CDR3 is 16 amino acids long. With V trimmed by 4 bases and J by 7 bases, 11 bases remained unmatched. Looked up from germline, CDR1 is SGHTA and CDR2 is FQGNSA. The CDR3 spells CASSSRDLAGKNEQFF. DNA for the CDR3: TGTGCCAGCAGCTCGAGGGATCTAGCGGGAAAGAATGAGCAGTTCTTC.

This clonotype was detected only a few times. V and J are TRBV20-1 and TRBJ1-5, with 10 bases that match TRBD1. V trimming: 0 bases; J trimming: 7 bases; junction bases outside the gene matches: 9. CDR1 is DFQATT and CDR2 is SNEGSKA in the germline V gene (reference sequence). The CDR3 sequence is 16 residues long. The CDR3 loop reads CSARDTGTGENQPQHF. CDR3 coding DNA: TGCAGTGCTAGAGATACTGGGACAGGGGAAAACCAGCCCCAGCATTTT.

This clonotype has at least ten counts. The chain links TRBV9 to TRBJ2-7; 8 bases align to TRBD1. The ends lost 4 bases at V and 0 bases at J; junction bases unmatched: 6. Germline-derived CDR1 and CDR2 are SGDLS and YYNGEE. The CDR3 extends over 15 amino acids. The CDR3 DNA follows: TGTGCCAGCAGCCCTAGGACAGGGACCTCCTACGAGCAGTACTTC. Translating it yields CASSPRTGTSYEQYF.